One sample yielded the 10 T cell receptor beta chains listed below, sequenced in a study of control samples from healthy donors and cancer patients. TCRdb's copy holds only in-frame clones and misses some; the assay was immunoSEQ multiplex PCR. The sample lists 200,000 or so clones, around 93% occurring once. The sequencing sample was made of blood. These receptors all stem from a man between 25 and 39 years old in good health.

The V call is TRBV11-3, the J call TRBJ1-3; D remains ambiguous. The germline gives CDR1 SGHNT, CDR2 YENEEA. The CDR3 spans 16 residues. Deletions cut 0 bases from V and 0 bases from J, with 9 bases between. The CDR3 DNA reads TGTGCCAGCAGCTTAGATCCGGGTTACTCTGGAAACACCATATATTTT. Translating it yields CASSLDPGYSGNTIYF.

The CDR3 sequence: CASSQVDPANSPLHF. CDR3 DNA sequence: TGTGCCAGCAGCCAAGTTGATCCAGCAAATTCACCCCTCCACTTT. The V and J genes are TRBV25-1 and TRBJ1-6; D remains ambiguous. In germline, CDR1 is MGHDK, CDR2 SYGVNS. Trimming shortened V by 6 bases and J by 7 bases, and 16 bases separated the two germline ends. The CDR3 consists of 15 residues.

The rearrangement joins TRBV27 to TRBJ2-3, with TRBD1 matching 7 bases. The J segment lost 2 bases and the V segment lost 1 base, leaving 3 bases of the junction unmatched. This CDR3 comprises 15 residues. Per germline, CDR1 MNHEY and CDR2 SMNVEV (reference sequence). CDR3 sequence reads: CASSLWGQSTDTQYF. As DNA, the CDR3 is TGTGCCAGCAGTTTATGGGGACAGTCCACAGATACGCAGTATTTT.

The CDR3 DNA is TGTGCCAGCAGCACCAGGCTCCAGCCCCAGCATTTT. This codes for CASSTRLQPQHF. The V gene is TRBV12-3 or TRBV12-4, the J gene TRBJ1-5, with D unresolved. V was cut by 6 bases and J by 7 bases, with 10 bases left in between. The CDR3 runs to 12 residues.

V is TRBV15 and J is TRBJ2-7; no definite D call. Trimming shortened V by 3 bases and J by 6 bases, and 21 bases separated the two germline ends. CDR1 is LNHNV, CDR2 YYDKDF, per germline (reference sequence). The CDR3 extends over 16 amino acids. The CDR3 DNA is TGTGCCACCAGCAGGGGTGGTGACGGAACCCTACGCGAGCAGTACTTC. It is translated as CATSRGGDGTLREQYF.

The rearrangement links TRBV30 to TRBJ1-3; TRBD1 matches 8 bases. The CDR3 spans 14 residues. With V trimmed by 5 bases and J by 1 base, 4 bases remained unmatched. The germline CDR1 and CDR2 sequences are GTSNPN and SVGIG (reference sequence). Written as DNA, the CDR3 is TGTGCCTGGGCAGGGGGCAGTTCTGGAAACACCATATATTTT. This sequence encodes CAWAGGSSGNTIYF.

This chain connects TRBV3-1 (or the pseudogene TRBV3-2) to TRBJ2-4; D is perhaps TRBD1 (6 bases). Germline loops: CDR1 LGHDT, CDR2 YNNKEL (reference sequence). The CDR3 totals 14 residues. Trimming took 0 bases from V and 7 from J, leaving 10 bases between them. This CDR3 reads CASSQDPGENIQYF. The DNA for the CDR3 is TGTGCCAGCAGCCAAGATCCAGGGGAGAACATTCAGTACTTC.

The rearrangement joins TRBV18 to TRBJ1-4, with unresolved D. Germline lookup yields CDR1 KGHSH and CDR2 LQKENI. CDR3 length: 14 residues. The V end was cut by 3 bases, the J end by 2 bases, with 7 bases between. The CDR3: CASSPANTNEKLFF. The DNA of the CDR3 is TGTGCCAGCTCACCCGCGAATACTAATGAAAAACTGTTTTTT.

V usage is TRBV2 and J usage is TRBJ2-1, with TRBD2 matching over 10 bases. The CDR3 runs 13 residues. The germline CDR1 and CDR2 sequences are SNHLY and FYNNEI. V trimming: 6 bases; J trimming: 9 bases; junction bases outside the gene matches: 5. The CDR3 nucleotides read TGTGCCAGCAGCGGGACTAGCGCGGGTGAGCAGTTCTTC. The encoded protein is CASSGTSAGEQFF.

The gene calls are TRBV28 and TRBJ2-7, with 9 bases identical to TRBD1. The CDR3 extends over 14 amino acids. The J segment lost 6 bases and the V segment lost 7 bases, leaving 10 bases of the junction unmatched. Germline CDR1 is MDHEN and CDR2 is SYDVKM. CDR3 residues: CASTLRDRDAEQYF. CDR3 nucleotides: TGTGCCAGCACCCTCCGGGACAGGGATGCCGAGCAGTACTTC.